The present TCR beta chain was sequenced within a study of blood T cell repertoires in COVID-19. Deletions cut 3 bases from V and 8 bases from J, with 8 bases between. In germline, CDR1 is SGHNT, CDR2 YENEEA. This CDR3 region has 12 residues. TCRdb's copy holds only in-frame clones and misses some; the assay was immunoSEQ multiplex PCR. The table lists roughly 300,000 clones, approximately 91% of them singletons. The origin of this receptor is a young man with active or convalescent COVID-19. The sample consisted of peripheral blood. The chain combines TRBV11-3 with TRBJ1-3, with no clear D. In DNA form, the CDR3 reads TGTGCCAGCAGCTTTGGAGGAGACACCATATATTTT. Residues: CASSFGGDTIYF. Full variable domain (rest looked up from reference TRBV11-3 and TRBJ1-3): EAGVVQSPRYKIIEKKQPVAFWCNPISGHNTLYWYLQNLGQGPELLIRYENEEAVDDSQLPKDRFSAERLKGVDSTLKIQPAELGDSAVYLCASSFGGDTIYFGEGSWLTVV.